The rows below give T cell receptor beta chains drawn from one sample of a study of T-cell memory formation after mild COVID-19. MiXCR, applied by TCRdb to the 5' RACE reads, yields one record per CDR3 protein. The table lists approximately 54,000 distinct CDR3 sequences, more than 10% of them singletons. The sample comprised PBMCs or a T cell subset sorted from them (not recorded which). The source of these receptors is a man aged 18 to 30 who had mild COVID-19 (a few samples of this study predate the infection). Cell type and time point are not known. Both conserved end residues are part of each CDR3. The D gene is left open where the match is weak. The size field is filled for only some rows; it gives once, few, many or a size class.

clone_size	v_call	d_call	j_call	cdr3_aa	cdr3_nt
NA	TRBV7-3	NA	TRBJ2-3	CASSLSRATDTQYF	TGTGCCAGCAGCTTAAGCAGGGCCACAGATACGCAGTATTTT
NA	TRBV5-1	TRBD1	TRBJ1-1	CASSRTTGYSNTEAFF	TGCGCCAGCAGCCGAACGACAGGGTACTCGAACACTGAAGCTTTCTTT
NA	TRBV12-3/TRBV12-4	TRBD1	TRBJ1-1	CASSWTGRAEAFF	TGTGCCAGCAGCTGGACAGGGCGCGCTGAAGCTTTCTTT
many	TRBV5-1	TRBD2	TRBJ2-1	CASSRRGAEQFF	TGCGCCAGCAGCAGGCGGGGGGCCGAGCAGTTCTTC
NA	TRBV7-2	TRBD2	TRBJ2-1	CASSFGGGDEQFF	TGTGCCAGCAGCTTTGGGGGGGGAGATGAGCAGTTCTTC
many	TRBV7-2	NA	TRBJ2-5	CASSYQETQYF	TGTGCCAGCAGCTATCAAGAGACCCAGTACTTC
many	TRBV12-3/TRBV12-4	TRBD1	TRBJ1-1	CASVKKGQGNTEAFF	TGTGCCAGCGTCAAAAAGGGACAGGGGAACACTGAAGCTTTCTTT
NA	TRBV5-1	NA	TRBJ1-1	CASSLEGIGNTEAFF	TGCGCCAGCAGCTTGGAGGGGATTGGGAACACTGAAGCTTTCTTT
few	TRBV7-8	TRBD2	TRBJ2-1	CASSASGGPSYNEQFF	TGTGCCAGCAGCGCTAGCGGGGGGCCCTCCTACAATGAGCAGTTCTTC
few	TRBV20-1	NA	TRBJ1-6	CSARVVGPGGNSPLHF	TGCAGTGCTAGAGTTGTGGGACCTGGAGGGAATTCACCCCTCCACTTT
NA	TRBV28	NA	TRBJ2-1	CASWSANEQFF	TGTGCCAGCTGGTCCGCGAATGAGCAGTTCTTC
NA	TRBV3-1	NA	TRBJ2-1	CASSQLEGPKYNEQFF	TGTGCCAGCAGCCAATTAGAGGGACCAAAGTACAATGAGCAGTTCTTC
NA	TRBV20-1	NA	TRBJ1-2	CSASLRLGYTF	TGCAGTGCTAGTTTACGCCTGGGCTACACCTTC